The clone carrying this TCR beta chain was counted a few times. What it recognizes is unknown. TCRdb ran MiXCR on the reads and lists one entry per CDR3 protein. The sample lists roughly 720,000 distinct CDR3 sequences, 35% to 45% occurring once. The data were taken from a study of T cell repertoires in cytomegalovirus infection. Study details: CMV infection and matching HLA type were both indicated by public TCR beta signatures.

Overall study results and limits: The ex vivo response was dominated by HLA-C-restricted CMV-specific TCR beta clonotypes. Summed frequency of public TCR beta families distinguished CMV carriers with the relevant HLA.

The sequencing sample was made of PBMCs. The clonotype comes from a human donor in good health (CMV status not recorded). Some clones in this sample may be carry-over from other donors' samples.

CDR3 region: CASIEMRDLNQPQHF. The CDR3 nucleotides read TGTGCCAGCATCGAAATGAGGGACCTAAATCAGCCCCAGCATTTT. The V call is TRBV28, the J call TRBJ1-5; D is possibly TRBD1 (5 bases). Between the trimmed V and J ends, which lost 7 bases and 4 bases, there was a span of 17 bases. This CDR3 is built from 15 residues. Per the germline V gene, CDR1 is MDHEN and CDR2 is SYDVKM.